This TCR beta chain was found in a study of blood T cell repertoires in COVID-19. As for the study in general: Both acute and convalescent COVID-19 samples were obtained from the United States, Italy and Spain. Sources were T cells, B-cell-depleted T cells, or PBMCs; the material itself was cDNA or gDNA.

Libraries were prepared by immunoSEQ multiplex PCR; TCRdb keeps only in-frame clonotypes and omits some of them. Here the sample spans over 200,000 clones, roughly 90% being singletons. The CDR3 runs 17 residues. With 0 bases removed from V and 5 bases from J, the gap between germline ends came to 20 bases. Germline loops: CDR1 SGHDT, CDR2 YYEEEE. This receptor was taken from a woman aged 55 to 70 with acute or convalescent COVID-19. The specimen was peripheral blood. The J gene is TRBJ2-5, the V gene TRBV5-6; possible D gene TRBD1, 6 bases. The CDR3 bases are TGTGCCAGCAGCTTGGAACGGACAGTTGGGGGTGGGGAGACCCAGTACTTC. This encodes CASSLERTVGGGETQYF.